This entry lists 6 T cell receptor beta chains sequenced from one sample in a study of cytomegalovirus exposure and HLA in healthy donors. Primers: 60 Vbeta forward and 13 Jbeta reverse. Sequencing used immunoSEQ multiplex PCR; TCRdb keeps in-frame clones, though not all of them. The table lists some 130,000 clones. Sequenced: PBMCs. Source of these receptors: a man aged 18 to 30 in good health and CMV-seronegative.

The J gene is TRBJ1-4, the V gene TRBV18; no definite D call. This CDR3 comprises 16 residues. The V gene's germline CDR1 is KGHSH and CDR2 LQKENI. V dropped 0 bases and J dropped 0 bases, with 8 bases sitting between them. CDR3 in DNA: TGTGCCAGCTCACCACCGGCCTTCGCAACTAATGAAAAACTGTTTTTT. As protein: CASSPPAFATNEKLFF.

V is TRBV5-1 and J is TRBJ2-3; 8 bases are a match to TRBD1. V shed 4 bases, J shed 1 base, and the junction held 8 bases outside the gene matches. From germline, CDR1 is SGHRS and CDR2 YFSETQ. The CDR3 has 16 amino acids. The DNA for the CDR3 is TGCGCCAGCAGCAGCGGACAGGGCTTTGGCACAGATACGCAGTATTTT. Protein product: CASSSGQGFGTDTQYF.

This CDR3 reads CASSPRTVTGELFF. The CDR3 DNA follows: TGTGCCAGCAGCCCCCGCACAGTCACCGGGGAGCTGTTTTTT. The V call is TRBV9, the J call TRBJ2-2, with D uncertain. The germline CDR1 and CDR2 sequences are SGDLS and YYNGEE. V was cut by 4 bases and J by 4 bases, with 11 bases left in between. The CDR3 runs to 14 residues.

The CDR3 DNA is TGTGCCAGCAGCGACCGGTTTGGCGGGGGGGGAGATACGCAGTATTTT. Translating gives CASSDRFGGGGDTQYF. The chain carries TRBV11-3 and TRBJ2-3; 9 bases are a match to TRBD2. The germline CDR1 and CDR2 sequences are SGHNT and YENEEA. CDR3 length equals 16 residues. V was clipped by 5 bases and J by 5 bases; unmatched bases: 11.

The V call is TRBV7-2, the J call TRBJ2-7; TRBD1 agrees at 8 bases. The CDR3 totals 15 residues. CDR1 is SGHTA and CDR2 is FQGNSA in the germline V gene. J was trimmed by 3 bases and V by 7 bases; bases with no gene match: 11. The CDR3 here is CASTLQGAVYYEQYF. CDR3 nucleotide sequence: TGTGCCAGCACCCTCCAGGGGGCAGTATACTACGAGCAGTACTTC.

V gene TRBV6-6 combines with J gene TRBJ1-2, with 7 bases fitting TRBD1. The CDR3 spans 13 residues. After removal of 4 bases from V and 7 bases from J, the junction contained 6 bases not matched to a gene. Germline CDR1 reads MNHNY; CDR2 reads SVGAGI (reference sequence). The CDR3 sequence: CASSSYNRGGYTF. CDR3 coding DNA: TGTGCCAGCAGTTCCTACAACAGGGGTGGCTACACCTTC.